These 5 T cell receptor beta chains were all obtained from the same sample, sequenced in a study of Ad26.COV2.S vaccination and SARS-CoV-2 variants. Data came from immunoSEQ multiplex PCR; TCRdb stores just in-frame clones and leaves some out. The data contain about 470,000 clones, roughly 88% of them seen just once; the ten biggest clones take up around 4.2%. Treatment denoted: about 20 received Ad26.COV2.S at low or high dose, single or two shots; 5 received placebo; per-sample allocation not given. Sampling happened 63 days after the first vaccine or placebo injection. The sample here was peripheral blood, taken in a trial of Ad26.COV2.S vaccine versus placebo. Every receptor here comes from a person between 18 and 65 years old who received the Ad26.COV2.S COVID-19 vaccine or a placebo.

This chain joins TRBV18 and TRBJ2-4; D is unresolved. V shed 0 bases and J shed 5 bases, with 8 bases lying between them. This CDR3 is built from 14 residues. Germline V gene sequence: CDR1 KGHSH, CDR2 LQKENI. The CDR3: CASSPPIPENIQYF. The CDR3 nucleotides read TGTGCCAGCTCACCACCGATACCGGAAAACATTCAGTACTTC.

The chain employs TRBV7-3 and TRBJ2-7, with D tentatively TRBD2 (5 bases). This CDR3 contains 13 residues. The germline gives CDR1 SGHTA, CDR2 FQGTGA. The V gene lost 2 bases and the J gene lost 6 bases, with 11 bases spanning the gap. The CDR3 nucleotides read TGTGCCAGCAGCTTAGAGGGTTGGGGCGAGCAGTACTTC. This sequence encodes CASSLEGWGEQYF.

This clone has at least ten counts. The chain has TRBV7-2 and TRBJ1-6; tentatively, D is TRBD1 (6 bases). The CDR3 is made up of 16 amino acids. The V end lost 5 bases, the J end lost 10 bases, and 21 bases lay between the germline ends. The V gene's germline CDR1 is SGHTA and CDR2 FQGNSA. CDR3 nucleotides: TGTGCCAGCAGCGTCTCAGGGGACCCCACCTCATCACCCCTCCACTTT. Its protein is CASSVSGDPTSSPLHF.

The chain recombines TRBV7-9 with TRBJ2-5; D call uncertain. CDR1 and CDR2 from the germline V gene are SEHNR and FQNEAQ (reference sequence). This CDR3 contains 14 residues. V lost 4 bases to trimming and J lost 1 base, with 10 bases between them. CDR3 region: CASSSPAVQETQYF. The CDR3, as DNA: TGTGCCAGCAGCTCCCCCGCGGTCCAAGAGACCCAGTACTTC.

The CDR3 spells CASSHERGQGGRETQYF. The DNA of the CDR3 is TGTGCCAGCAGCCACGAAAGGGGACAGGGGGGCAGAGAGACCCAGTACTTC. The rearrangement links TRBV7-2 to TRBJ2-5; TRBD1 agrees at 11 bases. Germline assignment: CDR1 SGHTA and CDR2 FQGNSA. V shed 5 bases and J 4 bases; nucleotides not matched to a gene: 12. The CDR3 extends over 17 amino acids.